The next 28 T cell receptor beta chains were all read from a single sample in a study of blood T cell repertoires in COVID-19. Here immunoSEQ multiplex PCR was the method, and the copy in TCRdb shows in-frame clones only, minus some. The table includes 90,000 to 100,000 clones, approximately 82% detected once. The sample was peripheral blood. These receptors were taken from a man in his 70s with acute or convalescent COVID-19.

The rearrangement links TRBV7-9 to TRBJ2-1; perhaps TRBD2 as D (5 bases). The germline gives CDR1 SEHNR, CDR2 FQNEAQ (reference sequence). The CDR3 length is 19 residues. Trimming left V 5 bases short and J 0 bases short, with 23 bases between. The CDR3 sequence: CASSPQTIPRRSSYNEQFF. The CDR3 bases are TGTGCCAGCAGCCCTCAGACTATCCCCCGACGTAGCTCCTACAATGAGCAGTTCTTC.

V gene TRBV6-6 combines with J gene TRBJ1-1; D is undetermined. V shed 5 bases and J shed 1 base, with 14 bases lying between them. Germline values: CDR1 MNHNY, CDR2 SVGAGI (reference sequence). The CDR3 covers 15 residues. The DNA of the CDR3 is TGTGCCAGCAGTCGAGAGATCAACTGGAACACTGAAGCTTTCTTT. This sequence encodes CASSREINWNTEAFF.

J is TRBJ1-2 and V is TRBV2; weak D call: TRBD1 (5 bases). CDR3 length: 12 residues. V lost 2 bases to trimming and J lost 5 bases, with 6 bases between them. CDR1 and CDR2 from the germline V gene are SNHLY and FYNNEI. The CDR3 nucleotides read TGTGCCAGCAGTGAACAGGGTTATGGCTACACCTTC. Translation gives CASSEQGYGYTF.

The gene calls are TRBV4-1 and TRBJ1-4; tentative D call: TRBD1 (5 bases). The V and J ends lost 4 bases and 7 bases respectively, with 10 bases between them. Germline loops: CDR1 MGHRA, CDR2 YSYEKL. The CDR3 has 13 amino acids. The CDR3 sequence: CASSRWQGEKLFF. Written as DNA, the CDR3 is TGCGCCAGCAGCCGATGGCAGGGTGAAAAACTGTTTTTT.

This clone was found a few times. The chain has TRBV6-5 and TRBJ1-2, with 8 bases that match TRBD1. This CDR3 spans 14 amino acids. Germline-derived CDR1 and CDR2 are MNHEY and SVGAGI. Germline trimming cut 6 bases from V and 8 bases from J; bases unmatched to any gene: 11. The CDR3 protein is CASRTTTGTGGYTF. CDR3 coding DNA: TGTGCCAGCAGAACCACGACCGGGACAGGCGGCTACACCTTC.

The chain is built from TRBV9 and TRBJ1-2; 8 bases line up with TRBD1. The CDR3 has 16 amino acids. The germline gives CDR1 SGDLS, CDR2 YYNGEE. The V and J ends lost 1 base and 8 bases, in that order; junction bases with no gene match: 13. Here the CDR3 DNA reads TGTGCCAGCAGCGTAACCCATTTTTTCGGGACAGGAGGCTACACCTTC. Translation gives CASSVTHFFGTGGYTF.

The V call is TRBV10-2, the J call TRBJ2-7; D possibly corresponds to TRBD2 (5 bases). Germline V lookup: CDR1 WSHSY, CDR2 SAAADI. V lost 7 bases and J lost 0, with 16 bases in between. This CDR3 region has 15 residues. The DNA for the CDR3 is TGCGCCAGCACCCCGGGAAAGGACGGCTCCTACGAGCAGTACTTC. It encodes CASTPGKDGSYEQYF.

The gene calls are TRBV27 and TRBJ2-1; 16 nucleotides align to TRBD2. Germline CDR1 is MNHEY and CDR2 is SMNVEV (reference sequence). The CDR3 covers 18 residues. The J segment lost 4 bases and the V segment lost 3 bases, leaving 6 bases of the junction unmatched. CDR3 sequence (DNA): TGTGCCAGCAGTTTTGCGGGGACTAGCGGGAGGGTTTACAATGAGCAGTTCTTC. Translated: CASSFAGTSGRVYNEQFF.

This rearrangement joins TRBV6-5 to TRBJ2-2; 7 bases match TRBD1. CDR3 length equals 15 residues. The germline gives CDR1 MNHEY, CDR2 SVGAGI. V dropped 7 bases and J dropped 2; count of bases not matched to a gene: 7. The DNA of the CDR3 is TGTGCCAGCACTCCGGGACAGCCCAACACCGGGGAGCTGTTTTTT. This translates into CASTPGQPNTGELFF.

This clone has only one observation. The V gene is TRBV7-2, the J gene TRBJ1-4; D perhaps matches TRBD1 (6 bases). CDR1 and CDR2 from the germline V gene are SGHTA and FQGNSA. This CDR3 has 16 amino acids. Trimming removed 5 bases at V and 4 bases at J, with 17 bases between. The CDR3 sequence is CASSPQGTVVNEKLFF. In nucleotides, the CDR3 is TGTGCCAGCAGCCCCCAGGGGACGGTTGTTAATGAAAAACTGTTTTTT.

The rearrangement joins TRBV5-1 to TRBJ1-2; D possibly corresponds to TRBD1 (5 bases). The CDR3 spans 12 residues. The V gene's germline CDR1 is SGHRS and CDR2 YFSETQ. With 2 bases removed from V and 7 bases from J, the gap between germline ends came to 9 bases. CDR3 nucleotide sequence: TGCGCCAGCAGCTTTCAGGGAGGTGGCTACACCTTC. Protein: CASSFQGGGYTF.

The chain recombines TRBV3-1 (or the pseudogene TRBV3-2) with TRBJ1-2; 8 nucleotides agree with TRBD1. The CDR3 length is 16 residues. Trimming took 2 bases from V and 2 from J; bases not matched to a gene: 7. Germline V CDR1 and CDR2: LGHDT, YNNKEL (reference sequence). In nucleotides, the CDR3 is TGTGCCAGCAGCCAACTAACTGGACAGGGCAACTATGGCTACACCTTC. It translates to CASSQLTGQGNYGYTF.

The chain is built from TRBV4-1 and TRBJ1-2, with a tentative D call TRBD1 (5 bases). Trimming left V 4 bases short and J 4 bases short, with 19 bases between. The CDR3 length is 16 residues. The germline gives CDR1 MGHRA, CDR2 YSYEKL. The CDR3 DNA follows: TGCGCCAGCAGCCCAGAGACGGGGGTTGGAGGCTATGGCTACACCTTC. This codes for CASSPETGVGGYGYTF.

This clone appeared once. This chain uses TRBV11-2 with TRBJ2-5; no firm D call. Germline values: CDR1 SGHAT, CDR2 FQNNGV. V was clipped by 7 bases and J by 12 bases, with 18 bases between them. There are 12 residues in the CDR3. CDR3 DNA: TGTGCCAGCATCCTGACCCGACAAATGGAGTACTTC. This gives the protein CASILTRQMEYF.

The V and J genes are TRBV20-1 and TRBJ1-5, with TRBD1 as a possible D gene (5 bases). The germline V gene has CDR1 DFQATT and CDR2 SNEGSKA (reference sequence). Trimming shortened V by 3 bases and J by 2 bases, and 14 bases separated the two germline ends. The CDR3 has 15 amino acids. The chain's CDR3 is CSASDSGVGNQPQHF. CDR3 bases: TGCAGTGCTAGTGACTCGGGGGTAGGCAATCAGCCCCAGCATTTT.

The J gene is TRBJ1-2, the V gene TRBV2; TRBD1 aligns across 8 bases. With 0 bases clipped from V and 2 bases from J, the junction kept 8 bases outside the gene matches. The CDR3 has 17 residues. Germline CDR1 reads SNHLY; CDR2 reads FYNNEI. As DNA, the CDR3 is TGTGCCAGCAGTGAAGCTCTCATCAGGGGGCTGAACTATGGCTACACCTTC. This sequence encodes CASSEALIRGLNYGYTF.

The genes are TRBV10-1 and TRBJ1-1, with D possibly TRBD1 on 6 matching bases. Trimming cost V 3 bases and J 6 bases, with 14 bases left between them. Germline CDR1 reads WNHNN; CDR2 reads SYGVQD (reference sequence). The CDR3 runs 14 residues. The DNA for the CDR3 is TGCGCCAGCAGTGACTCCCGACAGGTTTCTGAAGCTTTCTTT. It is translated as CASSDSRQVSEAFF.

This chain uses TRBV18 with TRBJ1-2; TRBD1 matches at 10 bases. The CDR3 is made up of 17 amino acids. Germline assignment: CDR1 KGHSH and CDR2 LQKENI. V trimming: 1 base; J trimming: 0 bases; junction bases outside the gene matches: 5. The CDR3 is CASSPQTGGASNYGYTF. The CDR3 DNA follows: TGTGCCAGCTCACCACAGACAGGGGGCGCATCTAACTATGGCTACACCTTC.

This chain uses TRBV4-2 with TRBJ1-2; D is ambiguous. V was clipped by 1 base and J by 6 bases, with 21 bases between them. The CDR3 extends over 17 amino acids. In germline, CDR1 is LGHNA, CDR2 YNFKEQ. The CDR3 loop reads CASSQGRPGVVLDGYTF. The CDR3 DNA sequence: TGTGCCAGCAGCCAAGGAAGGCCTGGAGTAGTTCTTGATGGCTACACCTTC.

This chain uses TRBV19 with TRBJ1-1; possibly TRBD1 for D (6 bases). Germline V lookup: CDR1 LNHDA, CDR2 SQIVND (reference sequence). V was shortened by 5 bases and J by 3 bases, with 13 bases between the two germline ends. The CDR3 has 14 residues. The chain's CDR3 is CASSWDTTYTEAFF. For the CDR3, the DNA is TGTGCCAGTAGTTGGGACACGACCTACACTGAAGCTTTCTTT.

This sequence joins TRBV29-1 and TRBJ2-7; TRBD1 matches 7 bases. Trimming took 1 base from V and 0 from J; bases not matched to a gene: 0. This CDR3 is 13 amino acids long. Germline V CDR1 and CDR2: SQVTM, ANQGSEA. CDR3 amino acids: CSVEGDSSYEQYF. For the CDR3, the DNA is TGCAGCGTTGAAGGGGACAGCTCCTACGAGCAGTACTTC.

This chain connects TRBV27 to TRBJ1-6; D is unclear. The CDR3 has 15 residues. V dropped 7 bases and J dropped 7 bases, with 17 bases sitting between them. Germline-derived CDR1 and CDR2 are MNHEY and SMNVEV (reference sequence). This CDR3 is CASTFIGNENSPLHF. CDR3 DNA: TGTGCCAGCACCTTTATCGGGAATGAAAATTCACCCCTCCACTTT.

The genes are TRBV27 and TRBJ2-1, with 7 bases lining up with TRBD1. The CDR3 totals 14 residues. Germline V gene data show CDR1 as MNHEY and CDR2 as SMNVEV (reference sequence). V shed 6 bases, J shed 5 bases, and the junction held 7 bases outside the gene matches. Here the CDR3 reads CASSHRGRDNEQFF. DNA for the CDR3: TGTGCCAGCAGCCACAGGGGAAGGGACAATGAGCAGTTCTTC.

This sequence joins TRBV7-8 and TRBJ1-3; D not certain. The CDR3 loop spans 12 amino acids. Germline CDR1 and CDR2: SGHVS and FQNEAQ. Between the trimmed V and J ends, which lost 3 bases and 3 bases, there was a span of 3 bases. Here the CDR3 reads CASSFNGNTIYF. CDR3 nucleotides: TGTGCCAGCAGCTTTAATGGAAACACCATATATTTT. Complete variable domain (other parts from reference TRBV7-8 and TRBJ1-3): GAGVSQSPRYKVAKRGQDVALRCDPISGHVSLFWYQQALGQGPEFLTYFQNEAQLDKSGLPSDRFFAERPEGSVSTLKIQRTQQEDSAVYLCASSFNGNTIYFGEGSWLTVV.

CDR3 sequence (DNA): TGCGCCAGCAGCTCGACTTGGGGCGCAGATAATTCACCCCTCCACTTT. It yields the protein CASSSTWGADNSPLHF. The chain carries TRBV5-1 and TRBJ1-6; a possible D gene is TRBD1 (5 bases). Per germline, CDR1 SGHRS and CDR2 YFSETQ. The V end was cut by 3 bases, the J end by 5 bases, with 15 bases between. The CDR3 has 16 amino acids.

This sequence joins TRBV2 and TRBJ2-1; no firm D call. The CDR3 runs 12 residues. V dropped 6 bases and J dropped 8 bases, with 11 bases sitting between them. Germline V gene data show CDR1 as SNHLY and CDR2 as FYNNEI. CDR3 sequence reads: CASRSATYEQFF. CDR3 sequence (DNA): TGTGCCAGCAGGTCAGCGACGTATGAGCAGTTCTTC.

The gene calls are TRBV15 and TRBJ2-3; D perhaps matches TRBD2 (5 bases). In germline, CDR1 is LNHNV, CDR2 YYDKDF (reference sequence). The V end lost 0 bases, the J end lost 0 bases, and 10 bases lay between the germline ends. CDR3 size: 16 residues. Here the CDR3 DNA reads TGTGCCACCAGCAGAGATCTTAGCGCCAGCACAGATACGCAGTATTTT. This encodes CATSRDLSASTDTQYF.

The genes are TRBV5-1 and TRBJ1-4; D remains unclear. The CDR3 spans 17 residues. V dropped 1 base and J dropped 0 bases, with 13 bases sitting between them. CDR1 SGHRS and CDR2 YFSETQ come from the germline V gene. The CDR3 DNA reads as TGCGCCAGCAGCTTGAACGCCAACTTTGCAACTAATGAAAAACTGTTTTTT. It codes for CASSLNANFATNEKLFF. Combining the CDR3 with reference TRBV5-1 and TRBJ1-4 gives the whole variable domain KAGVTQTPRYLIKTRGQQVTLSCSPISGHRSVSWYQQTPGQGLQFLFEYFSETQRNKGNFPGRFSGRQFSNSRSEMNVSTLELGDSALYLCASSLNANFATNEKLFFGSGTQLSVL.